Listed below are T cell receptor beta chains from one sample, sequenced in a study of T cells expressing NK-cell markers. TCRdb re-called the 5' RACE reads; one entry per CDR3 protein, DNA not given. There are 440,000 or so distinct CDR3 sequences in the sample, with about 7.1% held by the top ten. Sequences were obtained from blood T cells: a sorted CD56 or NKG2C T cell subset, CD4+ or CD8+ T cells, or bulk PBMC T cells (not recorded which). These receptors were obtained from a woman aged 18 to 75 in good health. The CDR3 runs from the conserved cysteine through the conserved F or W.

V,J,CDR3
TRBV11-2,TRBJ2-1,CASSQRAGYNEQFF
TRBV30,TRBJ2-1,CAWRDRYREQFF
TRBV4-3,TRBJ1-5,CASSQGGADNQPQHF
TRBV5-1,TRBJ2-3,CASSLVLADTQYF
TRBV5-5,TRBJ1-1,CASSLEWGGVAFF
TRBV5-1,TRBJ2-7,CASSPGTALYEQYF
TRBV7-2,TRBJ2-1,CASSPSRTREKQQFF
TRBV5-4,TRBJ2-5,CASSWAGRETQYF
TRBV7-2,TRBJ2-1,CASGQSGGPEEQFF
TRBV4-3,TRBJ2-4,CASSQEVAARNIQYF
TRBV12-3/TRBV12-4,TRBJ1-1,CASSKTENTEAFF
TRBV4-3,TRBJ2-6,CASSQVQGAGANVLTF
TRBV20-1,TRBJ2-7,CSARDSREGRKEQYF
TRBV27,TRBJ2-7,CASSRLPPYEQYF
TRBV28,TRBJ2-7,CASRQAGGSYEQYF
TRBV11-2,TRBJ2-5,CASSPGTSDQETQYF
TRBV20-1,TRBJ2-2,CSANIANTGELFF
TRBV7-6,TRBJ2-3,CASSYMTGGPDTQYF
TRBV6-5,TRBJ2-7,CASFVGLEQYF
TRBV5-1,TRBJ1-2,CASSPQEPSNYGYTF
TRBV4-3,TRBJ2-2,CASSQEGLAGSHTGELFF
TRBV19,TRBJ1-5,CASRPGQRDQPQHF